This is a list of T cell receptor beta chains from one sample in a study of identical twins. Via MiXCR, TCRdb re-called the 5' RACE reads, giving one row per CDR3 protein. In the table there are some 240,000 distinct CDR3 sequences, approximately 10% of which are singletons. The sample was memory T cells sorted from blood. These receptors were taken from a man aged 50 to 60 in good health. The conserved cysteine and the conserved F or W are not part of the CDR3 here.

v_call	cdr3_length	j_call	cdr3_aa
TRBV4-2	12	TRBJ2-3	ASSHRPSTDTQY
TRBV9	11	TRBJ1-1	ASSVGGSGEAF
TRBV5-1	13	TRBJ1-6	ASSLMTGENSPLH
TRBV18	13	TRBJ2-7	ASSPRTSGLYEQY
TRBV19	11	TRBJ1-1	ASSTRGRTEAF
TRBV10-3	13	TRBJ1-5	AISESYLRDQPQH
TRBV5-1	11	TRBJ2-6	ASRDSGANVLT
TRBV29-1	14	TRBJ2-1	SVEPRGGSSYNEQF
TRBV7-2	12	TRBJ1-1	ASIGQAAGTEAF
TRBV7-2	12	TRBJ2-7	ASTYLGQGYEQY
TRBV9	15	TRBJ2-3	ASSPHGGLASTDTQY
TRBV20-1	15	TRBJ2-3	SARDLERGTSTDTQY
TRBV5-1	14	TRBJ2-2	ASSKRDRVNTGELF
TRBV24-1	13	TRBJ2-5	ATSDATGTQETQY
TRBV7-9	13	TRBJ2-4	ASSLEASGSNIQY
TRBV6-6	11	TRBJ1-2	ASSYMAEYGYT